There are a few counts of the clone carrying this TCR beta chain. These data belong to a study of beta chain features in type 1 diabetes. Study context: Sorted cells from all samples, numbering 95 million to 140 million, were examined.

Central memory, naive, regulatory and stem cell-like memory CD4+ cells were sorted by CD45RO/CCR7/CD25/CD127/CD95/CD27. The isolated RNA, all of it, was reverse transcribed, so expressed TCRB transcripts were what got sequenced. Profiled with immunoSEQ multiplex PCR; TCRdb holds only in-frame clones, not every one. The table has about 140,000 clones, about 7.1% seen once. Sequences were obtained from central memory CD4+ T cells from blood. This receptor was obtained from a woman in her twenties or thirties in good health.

CDR3 sequence: CASSIIGGSGKSTQYF. CDR3 DNA sequence: TGTGCCAGTAGTATTATTGGGGGTAGCGGGAAGAGTACGCAGTATTTT. The V call is TRBV19, the J call TRBJ2-3; 8 bases match TRBD2. V lost 3 bases and J lost 8; bases outside the gene matches: 13. The CDR3 loop spans 16 amino acids. CDR1 LNHDA and CDR2 SQIVND come from the germline V gene (reference sequence).